This T cell receptor (beta chain) was captured in a study of OX40 agonist ivuxolimab in advanced cancers. Across the whole study: All patients had ivuxolimab intravenously every 2 weeks at 0.01 to 10 mg/kg. Study results and limitations: Expanded clones belonging to CD8+ T cells outnumbered, on average, those of CD4+.

Notes on this clone: What it recognizes is unknown.

The CDR3 totals 12 residues. Germline values: CDR1 MNHEY, CDR2 SMNVEV (reference sequence). V gave up 2 bases and J gave up 6 bases; unmatched junction bases: 1. Data came from immunoSEQ multiplex PCR; TCRdb stores just in-frame clones and leaves some out. The sample lists roughly 100,000 clones; approximately 90% were seen once. The rearrangement links TRBV27 to TRBJ2-7, with 7 positions matching TRBD1. The sequences come from CD4+ or CD8+ T cells sorted from blood, collected in a trial of the OX40 agonist ivuxolimab. The receptor was derived from an adult with an advanced solid tumor such as melanoma, head and neck, liver or kidney cancer. CDR3 in amino acids: CASSLRGREQYF. In DNA form, the CDR3 reads TGTGCCAGCAGTTTAAGGGGGCGCGAGCAGTACTTC.